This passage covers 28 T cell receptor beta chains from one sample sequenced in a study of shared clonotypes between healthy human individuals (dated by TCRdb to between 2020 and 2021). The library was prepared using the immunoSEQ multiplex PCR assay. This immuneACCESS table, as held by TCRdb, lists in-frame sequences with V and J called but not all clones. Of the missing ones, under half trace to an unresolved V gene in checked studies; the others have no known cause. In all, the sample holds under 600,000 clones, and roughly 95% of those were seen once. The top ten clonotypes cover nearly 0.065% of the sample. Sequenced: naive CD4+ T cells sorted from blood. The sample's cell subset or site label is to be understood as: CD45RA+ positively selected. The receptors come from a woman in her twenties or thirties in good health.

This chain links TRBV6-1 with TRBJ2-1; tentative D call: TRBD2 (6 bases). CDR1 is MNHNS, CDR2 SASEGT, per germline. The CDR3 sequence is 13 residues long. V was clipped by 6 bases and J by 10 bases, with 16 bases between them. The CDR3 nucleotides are TGTGCCAGCAGGCCGGCCGGGGGTCGGGAGCAGTTCTTC. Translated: CASRPAGGREQFF.

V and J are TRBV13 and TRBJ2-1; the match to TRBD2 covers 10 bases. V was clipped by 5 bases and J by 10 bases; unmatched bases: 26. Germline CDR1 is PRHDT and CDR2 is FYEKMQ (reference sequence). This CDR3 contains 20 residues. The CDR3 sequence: CASSTGGRGLAQTPLGEQFF. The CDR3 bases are TGTGCCAGCAGCACTGGGGGGAGGGGACTAGCGCAAACGCCACTGGGAGAGCAGTTCTTC.

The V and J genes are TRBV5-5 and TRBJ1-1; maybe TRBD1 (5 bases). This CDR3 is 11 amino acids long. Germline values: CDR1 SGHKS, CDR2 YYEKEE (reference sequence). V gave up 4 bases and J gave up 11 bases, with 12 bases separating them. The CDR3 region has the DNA TGTGCCAGCAGCGAGGGACCTGGGGCTTTCTTT. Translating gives CASSEGPGAFF.

CDR3 nucleotide sequence: TGTGCCAGCAGTTTCCCCTCGGGACTAGCGGGAGGGCCTTGGTACGAGCAGTACTTC. This encodes CASSFPSGLAGGPWYEQYF. The J gene is TRBJ2-5, the V gene TRBV28, with 16 bases fitting TRBD2. The end of the DNA aligns better with TRBJ2-7, so the J call may be wrong. Looked up from germline, CDR1 is MDHEN and CDR2 is SYDVKM. The CDR3 is 19 amino acids.

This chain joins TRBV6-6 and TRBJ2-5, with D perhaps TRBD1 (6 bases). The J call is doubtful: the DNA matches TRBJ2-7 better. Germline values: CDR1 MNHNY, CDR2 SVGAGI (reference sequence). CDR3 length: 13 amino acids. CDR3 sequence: CASSYRDTYEQYF. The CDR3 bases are TGTGCCAGCAGTTACCGGGACACATACGAGCAGTACTTC.

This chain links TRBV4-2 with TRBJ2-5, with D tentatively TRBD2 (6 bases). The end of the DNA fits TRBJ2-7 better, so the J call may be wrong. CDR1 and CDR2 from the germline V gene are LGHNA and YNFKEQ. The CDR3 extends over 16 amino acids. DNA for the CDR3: TGTGCCAGCAGCCAAGCGGAGGTGGACTATTCCTACGAGCAGTACTTC. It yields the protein CASSQAEVDYSYEQYF.

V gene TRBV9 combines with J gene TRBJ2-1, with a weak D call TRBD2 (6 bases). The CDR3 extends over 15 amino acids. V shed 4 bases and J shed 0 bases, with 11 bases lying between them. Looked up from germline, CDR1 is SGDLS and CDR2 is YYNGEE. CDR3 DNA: TGTGCCAGCAGCACCGGGAGCCTCTCCTACAATGAGCAGTTCTTC. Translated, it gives CASSTGSLSYNEQFF.

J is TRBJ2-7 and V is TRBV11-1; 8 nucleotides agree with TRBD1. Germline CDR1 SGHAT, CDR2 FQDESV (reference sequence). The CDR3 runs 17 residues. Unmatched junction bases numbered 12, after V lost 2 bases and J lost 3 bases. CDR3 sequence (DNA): TGTGCCAGCAGCTTAACCTCCGGGACAGGACTAATCTACGAGCAGTACTTC. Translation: CASSLTSGTGLIYEQYF.

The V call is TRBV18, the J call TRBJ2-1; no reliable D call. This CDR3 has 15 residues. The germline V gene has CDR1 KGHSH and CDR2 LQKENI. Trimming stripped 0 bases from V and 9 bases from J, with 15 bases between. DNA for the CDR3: TGTGCCAGCTCACCACCAAGCTCCCAATCCCCTGAGCAGTTCTTC. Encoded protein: CASSPPSSQSPEQFF.

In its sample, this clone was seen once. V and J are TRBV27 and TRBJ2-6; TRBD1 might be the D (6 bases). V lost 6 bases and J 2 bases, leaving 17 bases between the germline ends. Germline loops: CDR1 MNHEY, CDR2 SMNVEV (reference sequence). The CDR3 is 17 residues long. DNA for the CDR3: TGTGCCAGCAGCCGCCCCACAGGGCTGGCTGGGGCCAACGTCCTGACTTTC. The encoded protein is CASSRPTGLAGANVLTF.

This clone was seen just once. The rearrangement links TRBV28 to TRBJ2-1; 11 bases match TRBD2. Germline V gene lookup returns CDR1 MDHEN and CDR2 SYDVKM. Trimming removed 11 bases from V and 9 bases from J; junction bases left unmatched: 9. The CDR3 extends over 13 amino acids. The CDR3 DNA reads TGTGCCTCCCTAGCGGGAGGTAGGGGTGAGCAGTTCTTC. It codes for CASLAGGRGEQFF.

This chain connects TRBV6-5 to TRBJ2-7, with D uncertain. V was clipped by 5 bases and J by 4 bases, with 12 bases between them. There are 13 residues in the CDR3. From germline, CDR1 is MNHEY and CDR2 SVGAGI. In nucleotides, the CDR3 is TGTGCCAGCAGTCGTCTGGCCGCTTACGAGCAGTACTTC. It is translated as CASSRLAAYEQYF.

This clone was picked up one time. CDR3 protein: CASSLQTPRTDTQYF. CDR3 bases: TGTGCCAGCAGCTTGCAGACACCTCGCACAGATACGCAGTATTTT. The chain joins TRBV11-2 to TRBJ2-3; no definite D call. From germline, CDR1 is SGHAT and CDR2 FQNNGV. The CDR3 length is 15 residues. The V end lost 3 bases, the J end lost 1 base, and 11 bases lay between the germline ends.

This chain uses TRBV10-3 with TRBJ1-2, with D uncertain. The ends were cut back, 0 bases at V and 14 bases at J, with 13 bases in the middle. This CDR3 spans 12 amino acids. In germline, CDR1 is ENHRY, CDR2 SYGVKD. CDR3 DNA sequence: TGTGCCATCAGTGAGTCAACCGGAGAGGGTACCTTC. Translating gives CAISESTGEGTF.

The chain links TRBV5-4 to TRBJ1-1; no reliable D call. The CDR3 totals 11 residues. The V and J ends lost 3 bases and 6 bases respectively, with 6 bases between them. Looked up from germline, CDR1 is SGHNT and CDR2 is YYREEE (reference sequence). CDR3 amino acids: CASSSLAEAFF. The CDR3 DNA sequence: TGTGCCAGCAGCTCCCTGGCTGAAGCTTTCTTT.

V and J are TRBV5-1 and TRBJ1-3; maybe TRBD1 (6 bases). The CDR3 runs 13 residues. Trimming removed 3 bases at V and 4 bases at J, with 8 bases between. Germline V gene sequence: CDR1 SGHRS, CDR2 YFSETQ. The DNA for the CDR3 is TGCGCCAGCAGCTCGACAGGAGGAAACACCATATATTTT. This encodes CASSSTGGNTIYF.

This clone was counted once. CDR3 sequence (DNA): TGTGCCAGCAGCCCGCCCGGGACCGGGACTAGTCATGGGGCCAACGTCCTGACTTTC. Protein sequence: CASSPPGTGTSHGANVLTF. The chain joins TRBV7-2 to TRBJ2-6; TRBD2 agrees at 8 bases. The CDR3 totals 19 residues. Germline assignment: CDR1 SGHTA and CDR2 FQGNSA. The ends lost 5 bases at V and 3 bases at J; junction bases unmatched: 15. The variable domain in full, completed from reference TRBV7-2 and TRBJ2-6, reads GAGVSQSPSNKVTEKGKDVELRCDPISGHTALYWYRQSLGQGLEFLIYFQGNSAPDKSGLPSDRFSAERTGGSVSTLTIQRTQQEDSAVYLCASSPPGTGTSHGANVLTFGAGSRLTVL.

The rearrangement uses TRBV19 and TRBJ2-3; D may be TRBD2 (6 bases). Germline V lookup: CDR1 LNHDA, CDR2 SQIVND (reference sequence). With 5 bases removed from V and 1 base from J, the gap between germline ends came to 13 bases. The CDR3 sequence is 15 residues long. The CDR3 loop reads CASSVVGGGTDTQYF. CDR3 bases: TGTGCCAGTAGTGTGGTCGGGGGAGGCACAGATACGCAGTATTTT.

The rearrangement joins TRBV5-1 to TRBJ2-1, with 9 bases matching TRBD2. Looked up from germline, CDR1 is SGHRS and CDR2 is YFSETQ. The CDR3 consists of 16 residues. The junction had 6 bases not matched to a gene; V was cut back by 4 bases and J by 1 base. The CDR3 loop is CASSPTSGSSYNEQFF. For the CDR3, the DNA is TGCGCCAGCAGCCCGACTAGCGGTTCTTCCTACAATGAGCAGTTCTTC.

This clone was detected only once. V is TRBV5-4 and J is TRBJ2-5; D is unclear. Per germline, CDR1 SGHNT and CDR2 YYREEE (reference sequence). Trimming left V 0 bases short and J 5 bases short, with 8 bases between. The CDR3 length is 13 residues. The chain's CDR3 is CASSLGVPETQYF. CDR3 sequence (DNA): TGTGCCAGCAGCTTGGGGGTTCCGGAGACCCAGTACTTC.

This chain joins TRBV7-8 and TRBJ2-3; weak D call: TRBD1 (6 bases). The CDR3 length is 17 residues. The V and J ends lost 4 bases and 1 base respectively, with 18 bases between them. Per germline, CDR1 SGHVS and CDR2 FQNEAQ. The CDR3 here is CASSSQDRPGGTDTQYF. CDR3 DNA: TGTGCCAGCAGCTCCCAAGACAGGCCCGGGGGCACAGATACGCAGTATTTT.

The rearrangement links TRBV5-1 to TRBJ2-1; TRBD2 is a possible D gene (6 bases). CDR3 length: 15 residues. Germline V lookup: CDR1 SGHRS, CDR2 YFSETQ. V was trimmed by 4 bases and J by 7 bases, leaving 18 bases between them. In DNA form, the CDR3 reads TGCGCCAGCAGCGAAGCCGGGACTCCCAGTAATGAGCAGTTCTTC. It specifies CASSEAGTPSNEQFF.

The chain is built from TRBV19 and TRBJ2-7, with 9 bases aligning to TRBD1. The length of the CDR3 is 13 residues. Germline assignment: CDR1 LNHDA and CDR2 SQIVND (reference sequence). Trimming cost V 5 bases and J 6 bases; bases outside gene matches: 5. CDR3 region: CASSHRDRVEQYF. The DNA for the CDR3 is TGTGCCAGTAGTCACCGGGACAGGGTCGAGCAGTACTTC.

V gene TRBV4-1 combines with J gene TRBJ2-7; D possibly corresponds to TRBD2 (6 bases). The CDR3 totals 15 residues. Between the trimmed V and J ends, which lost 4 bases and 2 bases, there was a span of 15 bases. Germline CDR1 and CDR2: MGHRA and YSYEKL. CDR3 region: CASSPHGGVPYEQYF. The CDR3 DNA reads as TGCGCCAGCAGCCCCCACGGGGGTGTTCCCTACGAGCAGTACTTC.

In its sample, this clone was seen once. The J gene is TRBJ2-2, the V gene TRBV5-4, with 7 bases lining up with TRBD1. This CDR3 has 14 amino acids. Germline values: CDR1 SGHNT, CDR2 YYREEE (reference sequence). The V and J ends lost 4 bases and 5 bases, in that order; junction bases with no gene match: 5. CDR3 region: CASSRTGITGELFF. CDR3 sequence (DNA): TGTGCCAGCAGCCGGACAGGAATTACCGGGGAGCTGTTTTTT.

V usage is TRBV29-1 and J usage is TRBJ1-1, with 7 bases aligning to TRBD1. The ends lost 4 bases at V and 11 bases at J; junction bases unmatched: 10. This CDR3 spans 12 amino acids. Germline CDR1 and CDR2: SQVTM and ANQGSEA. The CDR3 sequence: CSVGNRGLGAFF. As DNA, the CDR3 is TGCAGCGTTGGAAACAGGGGCCTCGGGGCTTTCTTT.

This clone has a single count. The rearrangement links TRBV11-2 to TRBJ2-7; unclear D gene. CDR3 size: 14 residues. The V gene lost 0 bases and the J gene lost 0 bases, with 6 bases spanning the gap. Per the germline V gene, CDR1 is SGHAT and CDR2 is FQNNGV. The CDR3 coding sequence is TGTGCCAGCAGCTTAGAGGGTAGCTCCTACGAGCAGTACTTC. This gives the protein CASSLEGSSYEQYF. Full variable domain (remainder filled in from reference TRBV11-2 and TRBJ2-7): EAGVAQSPRYKIIEKRQSVAFWCNPISGHATLYWYQQILGQGPKLLIQFQNNGVVDDSQLPKDRFSAERLKGVDSTLKIQPAKLEDSAVYLCASSLEGSSYEQYFGPGTRLTVT.

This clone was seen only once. This CDR3 reads CASRNRDISYNEQFF. CDR3 DNA sequence: TGTGCCAGCAGAAACCGGGACATCTCCTACAATGAGCAGTTCTTC. The V gene is TRBV7-2, the J gene TRBJ2-1; D might be TRBD1 (6 bases). CDR3 length equals 15 residues. In germline, CDR1 is SGHTA, CDR2 FQGNSA. Trimming stripped 6 bases from V and 0 bases from J, with 12 bases between.